Listed below are T cell receptor beta chains from one sample, sequenced in a study of blood T cell repertoires in COVID-19. Sequencing used immunoSEQ multiplex PCR; TCRdb keeps in-frame clones, though not all of them. In the table there are roughly 100,000 clones, less than 90% of which are singletons. The material sequenced was peripheral blood. Receptors originate from a human donor in a cohort sampled during active COVID-19. Each CDR3 is given with its conserved first and last residue. A D gene is named only where the DNA matches it firmly. Rows give clone size only sometimes, using once, few, many, or a class for an expanded clone.

j_call v_call clone_size d_call cdr3_nt cdr3_aa
TRBJ1-2 TRBV19 NA TRBD1 TGTGCCAGTAGTCCGGCAGGGGGCGATGACTATGGCTACACCTTC CASSPAGGDDYGYTF
TRBJ2-5 TRBV18 NA TRBD2 TGTGCCAGCTCACCACGCCGGACTAGCGGGGGGGCCGGAGAGACCCAGTACTTC CASSPRRTSGGAGETQYF
TRBJ2-6 TRBV4-2 NA NA TGTGCCAGCAGCCCCCAGGGCGCTGGGGCCAACGTCCTGACTTTC CASSPQGAGANVLTF
TRBJ2-7 TRBV7-2 few NA TGTGCCAGCAGCCAAGAGGGAGAGCAGTACTTC CASSQEGEQYF
TRBJ2-7 TRBV6-6 NA NA TGTGCCAGCAGTAAACAGGTTAAGCAGTACTTC CASSKQVKQYF
TRBJ2-2 TRBV7-8 NA TRBD1 TGTGCCAGCAGCTTAGAGAGTGACAGGGGGAACACCGGGGAGCTGTTTTTT CASSLESDRGNTGELFF
TRBJ1-2 TRBV7-3 NA TRBD1 TGTGCCAGCAGCTTGTCACAGGGGGCGTTTGGCTACACCTTC CASSLSQGAFGYTF
TRBJ2-2 TRBV5-1 NA NA TGCGCCAGCAGCTCCACCGTCGGGAGCACCGGGGAGCTGTTTTTT CASSSTVGSTGELFF
TRBJ1-5 TRBV20-1 NA NA TGCAGTGCTAGTCAGGGTCAGCCCCAGCATTTT CSASQGQPQHF
TRBJ1-1 TRBV12-5 NA TRBD1 TGTGCTAGTGGTTTGGTAGTAACAGGGGGCGGGATAAGCACTGAAGCTTTCTTT CASGLVVTGGGISTEAFF
TRBJ1-4 TRBV30 NA TRBD1 TGTGCCTACAGGGGCTTAAACGAAAAACTGTTTTTT CAYRGLNEKLFF
TRBJ2-1 TRBV3-1/TRBV3-2 once TRBD1 TGTGCCAGCAGCCAAGAAGGGACAGGGACCAATGAGCAGTTCTTC CASSQEGTGTNEQFF
TRBJ2-2 TRBV19 NA TRBD1 TGTGCCAGTAGTATCCCACCAGGGGGCACGAAATTATCGGACACCGGGGAGCTGTTTTTT CASSIPPGGTKLSDTGELFF
TRBJ1-5 TRBV6-2/TRBV6-3 NA NA TGTGCCAGCAGTTACGGGTATCGGGGGGGCAATCAGCCCCAGCATTTT CASSYGYRGGNQPQHF
TRBJ2-7 TRBV6-5 NA NA TGTGCCAGCAGTTACTCCGGTACAGGATCGTACGAGCAGTACTTC CASSYSGTGSYEQYF
TRBJ1-1 TRBV5-4 NA TRBD1 TGTGCCAGCAGCTCGGGGGACAGAAACACTGAAGCTTTCTTT CASSSGDRNTEAFF
TRBJ1-6 TRBV7-9 NA TRBD1 TGTGCCAGCAGCCTACAGGGGTCCTATAATTCACCCCTCCACTTT CASSLQGSYNSPLHF
TRBJ2-7 TRBV28 NA NA TGTGCCAGCAGTTGGCGCGGAGCCCCCCTTGGAGAGCAGTACTTC CASSWRGAPLGEQYF
TRBJ2-3 TRBV28 NA NA TGTGCCAGCAGTTTGGCAACGCAGGGCACAGATACGCAGTATTTT CASSLATQGTDTQYF
TRBJ2-7 TRBV2 NA NA TGTGCCAGCAGTGGGGGGGACGGTACCTACGAGCAGTACTTC CASSGGDGTYEQYF
TRBJ2-7 TRBV19 NA NA TGTGCCAGTAGTATTAAGGCAGGGTCACTCTACGAGCAGTACTTC CASSIKAGSLYEQYF
TRBJ1-5 TRBV15 NA NA TGTGCCACCAGCAGAGATTCGGGAGTTCGGCGGGGTGGTCAGCCCCAGCATTTT CATSRDSGVRRGGQPQHF
TRBJ1-2 TRBV6-5 NA NA TGTGCCAGCAGTTACTGGGCAGGGGACGGCTACACCTTC CASSYWAGDGYTF
TRBJ1-1 TRBV2 NA NA TGTGCCAGCACCAACGGAGGAGGGTTTGGAACTGAAGCTTTCTTT CASTNGGGFGTEAFF
TRBJ2-2 TRBV3-1/TRBV3-2 NA TRBD1 TGTGCCAGCAGACGGGGACAGGGCGTCGGGGAGCTGTTTTTT CASRRGQGVGELFF
TRBJ1-1 TRBV28 NA NA TGTGCCAGCAGTTTAGTCGTGAACACTGAAGCTTTCTTT CASSLVVNTEAFF
TRBJ1-5 TRBV15 NA NA TGTGCCACCAGCAGAGAACCGGCAGGCGATCAGCCCCAGCATTTT CATSREPAGDQPQHF
TRBJ2-1 TRBV6-5 NA NA TGTGCCAGCAGTTACGCGGGAAGGGCCTACAATGAGCAGTTCTTC CASSYAGRAYNEQFF
TRBJ1-1 TRBV28 NA NA TGTGCCAGCAGTTACCTCCGGGGGGGAAACACTGAAGCTTTCTTT CASSYLRGGNTEAFF
TRBJ1-2 TRBV11-2 NA TRBD1 TGTGCCAGCAGCTTAGTCCCCACAGGGGACGGCTACACCTTC CASSLVPTGDGYTF
TRBJ2-3 TRBV20-1 NA NA TGCAGTGCTAGTTCCACCGGGAGAGATACGCAGTATTTT CSASSTGRDTQYF
TRBJ2-7 TRBV20-1 NA NA TGCAGTGCTAGGACCGGTAGAGACTTGTACTTC CSARTGRDLYF
TRBJ2-7 TRBV4-1 NA NA TGCGCCAGCAGCCAAGACCGGAGAGCCTTCTCCTACGAGCAGTACTTC CASSQDRRAFSYEQYF
TRBJ1-1 TRBV3-1/TRBV3-2 once NA TGTGCCAGCAGCCCTAGACAGGATAAGATGAACACTGAAGCTTTCTTT CASSPRQDKMNTEAFF
TRBJ2-5 TRBV11-3 NA TRBD1 TGTGCCAGCAGCTTAGATCAGGGACAGGGAATTTGGGAGACCCAGTACTTC CASSLDQGQGIWETQYF
TRBJ2-1 TRBV9 NA TRBD1 TGTGCCAGCACCAGGGACAGGTCCGATGAGCAGTTCTTC CASTRDRSDEQFF
TRBJ1-2 TRBV7-9 NA NA TGTGCCAGCAGCCCGGGACACGTCTATGGCTACACCTTC CASSPGHVYGYTF
TRBJ1-1 TRBV6-5 NA NA TGTGCCAACAGTTACTCGCAGGGAGGTCGAACTGAAGCTTTCTTT CANSYSQGGRTEAFF
TRBJ2-5 TRBV5-4 NA NA TGTGCCAGCAGCTTAGCGGGGTCGTTGGGCGGGGGCCGAGTGGAGACCCAGTACTTC CASSLAGSLGGGRVETQYF
TRBJ1-2 TRBV28 many TRBD1 TGTGCCAGCAGAACCCGCCACCACAGGGGATTAGCTAACTATGGCTACACCTTC CASRTRHHRGLANYGYTF
TRBJ2-1 TRBV2 NA TRBD2 TGTGCCAGCAGTGAGGACAGACCGGGACTAGCGGGGGCCAGCTCCTACAATGAGCAGTTCTTC CASSEDRPGLAGASSYNEQFF
TRBJ2-5 TRBV3-1/TRBV3-2 NA TRBD2 TGTGCCAGCAGCTGGACTAGCGGAGAGACCCAGTACTTC CASSWTSGETQYF
TRBJ2-7 TRBV21-1 NA NA TGTGCCAGCAGCAAAGGGGTACTAGCGGGAGGGAGAAGACATTCCAACTACGAGCAGTACTTC CASSKGVLAGGRRHSNYEQYF
TRBJ2-7 TRBV5-6 NA NA TGTGCCAGCAGCTTCGGGACTCCCGCCTACGAGCAGTACTTC CASSFGTPAYEQYF
TRBJ2-5 TRBV5-1 NA TRBD1 TGCGCCAGCAGCTTTTATCGCCCCCGGACAGGGGAGAAAGAGACCCAGTACTTC CASSFYRPRTGEKETQYF
TRBJ1-4 TRBV5-1 NA TRBD1 TGCGCCAGCAGCTTGGCGGCACCCGGGACAGGGGGCGAAAAACTGTTTTTT CASSLAAPGTGGEKLFF
TRBJ2-5 TRBV7-9 NA TRBD2 TGTGCCAGCAGCACCCTACTAGCGGGGGTACAAGAGACCCAGTACTTC CASSTLLAGVQETQYF
TRBJ1-5 TRBV15 NA NA TGTGCCACCAGCGCACAGACACGGAGCAATCAGCCCCAGCATTTT CATSAQTRSNQPQHF
TRBJ2-3 TRBV12-5 NA NA TGTGCTAGTGGTTTGGTAGGAGTTCTGGATACGCAGTATTTT CASGLVGVLDTQYF
TRBJ2-3 TRBV21-1 NA NA TGTGCCAGCAGCAGCGAGGTCAGGCTAGCGGGGGGGTTCACAGATACGCAGTATTTT CASSSEVRLAGGFTDTQYF
TRBJ2-1 TRBV3-1/TRBV3-2 NA TRBD2 TGTGCCAGCAGCCAAGAGTCTAGCGGGCGGCATGAGCAGTTCTTC CASSQESSGRHEQFF
TRBJ1-6 TRBV5-8 once TRBD1 TGTGCCAGCAGCACCGACAGGGGTAGATCACCCCTCCACTTT CASSTDRGRSPLHF
TRBJ1-1 TRBV2 NA NA TGTGCCAGCAAGCGGGAAACGAACACTGAAGCTTTCTTT CASKRETNTEAFF